The 21 T cell receptor beta chains listed next were all sequenced from one sample in a study of T cell responses to AZD1222 COVID-19 vaccine. Here immunoSEQ multiplex PCR was the method, and the copy in TCRdb shows in-frame clones only, minus some. This sample has about 96,000 clones, with about nine tenths found just once. The sequencing used peripheral blood, collected on day 0 of AZD1222 vaccination. These receptors were collected from an adult in good health.

V is TRBV28 and J is TRBJ2-7, with a possible D match to TRBD1 (6 bases). This CDR3 is built from 15 residues. Trimming removed 6 bases at V and 0 bases at J, with 15 bases between. Germline V gene data show CDR1 as MDHEN and CDR2 as SYDVKM. In DNA form, the CDR3 reads TGTGCCAGCAGCTCCCCAGGGACACTCTCCTACGAGCAGTACTTC. Translation: CASSSPGTLSYEQYF.

J is TRBJ1-4 and V is TRBV7-2; D call uncertain. The ends were cut back, 1 base at V and 2 bases at J, with 11 bases in the middle. The CDR3 covers 16 residues. Germline values: CDR1 SGHTA, CDR2 FQGNSA. CDR3 sequence reads: CASSLVLGITNEKLFF. The CDR3, as DNA: TGTGCCAGCAGCTTAGTTTTGGGGATTACTAATGAAAAACTGTTTTTT.

As DNA, the CDR3 is TGTGCCAGCAGCTTGTATGGGGGAAATCAAGAGACCCAGTACTTC. It specifies CASSLYGGNQETQYF. The rearrangement joins TRBV5-4 to TRBJ2-5, with D perhaps TRBD1 or TRBD2 (5 bases each). From germline, CDR1 is SGHNT and CDR2 YYREEE (reference sequence). V lost 1 base, J lost 2 bases, and 12 bases lay in between. The CDR3 length is 15 residues.

This clone was counted once. The V and J genes are TRBV6-5 and TRBJ1-5; D is uncertain. Germline CDR1 and CDR2: MNHEY and SVGAGI. This CDR3 is 15 amino acids long. V lost 0 bases, J lost 5 bases, and 11 bases lay in between. This chain's CDR3 is CASSYSRDRDQPQHF. As DNA, the CDR3 is TGTGCCAGCAGTTACTCTAGGGATCGCGATCAGCCCCAGCATTTT.

The chain recombines TRBV30 with TRBJ2-7, with D possibly being TRBD2 (7 bases). Between the trimmed V and J ends, which lost 8 bases and 4 bases, there was a span of 21 bases. The CDR3 has 14 amino acids. Germline CDR1 GTSNPN, CDR2 SVGIG (reference sequence). The CDR3 spells CALDLGRGPYEQYF. As DNA, the CDR3 is TGTGCCCTCGATCTGGGGCGGGGGCCGTACGAGCAGTACTTC.

The CDR3 DNA reads as TGTGCCAGCTCATCAGAACGTCCTTCGAACACCGGGGAGCTGTTTTTT. Encoded protein: CASSSERPSNTGELFF. This rearrangement joins TRBV18 to TRBJ2-2; D gene ambiguous. CDR1 and CDR2 (germline): KGHSH, LQKENI. V dropped 5 bases and J dropped 0 bases, with 13 bases sitting between them. CDR3 size: 16 residues. Using reference TRBV18 and TRBJ2-2 for the parts outside the CDR3, the full variable domain is NAGVMQNPRHLVRRRGQEARLRCSPMKGHSHVYWYRQLPEEGLKFMVYLQKENIIDESGMPKERFSAEFPKEGPSILRIQQVVRGDSAAYFCASSSERPSNTGELFFGEGSRLTVL.

The chain has TRBV21-1 and TRBJ2-7; TRBD2, the D gene given by the table, was not confirmed from the DNA. TRBV21-1 is reported as a pseudogene. CDR3 length: 16 amino acids. The CDR3 nucleotides read TGTGCCAGCAGCGTCGCCGGGAGGGACAGACTATACGAGCAGTACTTC. Protein: CASSVAGRDRLYEQYF.

This chain links TRBV6-2 or TRBV6-3 with TRBJ2-5; 9 positions agree with TRBD1. Per the germline V gene, CDR1 is MNHEY and CDR2 is SVGEGT. The CDR3 has 15 amino acids. V shed 4 bases, J shed 4 bases, and the junction held 7 bases outside the gene matches. The CDR3 DNA reads as TGTGCCAGCAGTTCAGACGACAGGGGGAGAGAGACCCAGTACTTC. It codes for CASSSDDRGRETQYF.

This chain links TRBV29-1 with TRBJ2-3; tentative D call: TRBD2 (7 bases). CDR1 and CDR2 (germline): SQVTM, ANQGSEA. CDR3 length: 12 residues. The V and J ends lost 6 bases and 3 bases respectively, with 10 bases between them. Here the CDR3 reads CSVGGATDTQYF. In DNA form, the CDR3 reads TGCAGCGTGGGGGGGGCTACAGATACGCAGTATTTT.

V is TRBV9 and J is TRBJ2-2; TRBD1 matches at 9 bases. From germline, CDR1 is SGDLS and CDR2 YYNGEE. J gave up 8 bases and V 5 bases, and 10 bases lay outside the gene matches. CDR3 size: 15 residues. The CDR3 DNA follows: TGTGCCAGCAGTACACACACAGGGGGCCTGGGGGAGCTGTTTTTT. Translation: CASSTHTGGLGELFF.

The gene calls are TRBV28 and TRBJ2-7; either TRBD1 or TRBD2 may fit D (6 bases each). This CDR3 region has 15 residues. Germline V CDR1 and CDR2: MDHEN, SYDVKM. Deletions cut 7 bases from V and 1 base from J, with 17 bases between. The CDR3 spells CASKRGAFFSYEQYF. The DNA of the CDR3 is TGTGCCAGCAAGAGGGGGGCTTTTTTTTCCTACGAGCAGTACTTC.

The chain links TRBV19 to TRBJ2-1, with a tentative D call TRBD2 (6 bases). The CDR3 sequence is 16 residues long. In germline, CDR1 is LNHDA, CDR2 SQIVND (reference sequence). The V end lost 1 base, the J end lost 6 bases, and 16 bases lay between the germline ends. This CDR3 reads CASSIVPGVLFNEQFF. The CDR3 coding sequence is TGTGCCAGTAGTATAGTCCCGGGAGTTCTGTTCAATGAGCAGTTCTTC.

The chain joins TRBV24-1 to TRBJ1-6; no definite D call. V was shortened by 12 bases and J by 9 bases, with 17 bases between the two germline ends. Germline values: CDR1 KGHDR, CDR2 SFDVKD. The CDR3 is 13 amino acids. The CDR3, as DNA: TGTGCCCCCGGTCCCTCGAAGGGTTCACCCCTCCACTTT. Encoded protein: CAPGPSKGSPLHF.

This chain connects TRBV7-2 to TRBJ2-2; 8 bases map to TRBD2. V lost 8 bases to trimming and J lost 8 bases; unmatched junction nucleotides: 7. CDR1 and CDR2 from the germline V gene are SGHTA and FQGNSA. This CDR3 spans 13 amino acids. CDR3 amino acids: CASGLAHGGELFF. The CDR3 DNA follows: TGTGCCAGCGGACTAGCCCATGGAGGGGAGCTGTTTTTT.

This chain joins TRBV5-1 and TRBJ2-6; 9 nucleotides line up with TRBD1. V gave up 2 bases and J gave up 1 base; unmatched junction bases: 4. Per germline, CDR1 SGHRS and CDR2 YFSETQ. CDR3 length: 17 residues. The CDR3 DNA follows: TGCGCCAGCAGCTTCTCCGGGACAGGGTCTGGGGCCAACGTCCTGACTTTC. Translation: CASSFSGTGSGANVLTF.

CDR3 coding DNA: TGTGCCTGGAGTGTACTAGGGCCCGGGGAGCTGTTTTTT. Protein product: CAWSVLGPGELFF. The V and J genes are TRBV30 and TRBJ2-2, with a weak D call TRBD2 (5 bases). Germline assignment: CDR1 GTSNPN and CDR2 SVGIG (reference sequence). Trimming pared 0 bases from V and 6 bases from J, leaving 8 bases between. This CDR3 spans 13 amino acids.

The chain links TRBV11-2 to TRBJ2-5; 7 nucleotides line up with TRBD1. CDR1 is SGHAT and CDR2 is FQNNGV in the germline V gene. This CDR3 is 14 amino acids long. The ends lost 2 bases at V and 4 bases at J; junction bases unmatched: 4. As DNA, the CDR3 is TGTGCCAGCAGCTTAAGGGGGCTGGGAGAGACCCAGTACTTC. Protein product: CASSLRGLGETQYF.

The J gene is TRBJ2-5, the V gene TRBV6-2 or TRBV6-3; D is possibly TRBD2 (5 bases). The CDR3 totals 13 residues. Trimming stripped 5 bases from V and 1 base from J, with 8 bases between. Looked up from germline, CDR1 is MNHEY and CDR2 is SVGEGT. CDR3 coding DNA: TGTGCCAGCAGTGCCGGGATCCAAGAGACCCAGTACTTC. It is translated as CASSAGIQETQYF.

Turning to this clone: At one end the junction does not follow the germline gene, possibly because of a read error. This chain uses TRBV5-8 with TRBJ2-1; D gene ambiguous. The length of the CDR3 is 14 residues. The germline gives CDR1 SGHTS, CDR2 YDEGEE. This chain's CDR3 is CASTLVNSYNEQFF. DNA of the CDR3: TGTGCCAGCACCTTGGTAAACTCCTACAATGAGCAGTTCTTC. The variable domain in full, with the rest retrieved from reference TRBV5-8 and TRBJ2-1, is EAGVTQSPTHLIKTRGQQATLRCSPISGHTSVYWYQQALGLGLQFLLWYDEGEERNRGNFPPRFSGRQFPNYSSELNVNALELEDSALYLCASTLVNSYNEQFFGPGTRLTVL.

V usage is TRBV28 and J usage is TRBJ2-1; D uncertain. The CDR3 extends over 11 amino acids. Trimming cost V 6 bases and J 7 bases, with 7 bases left between them. Germline V gives CDR1 MDHEN, CDR2 SYDVKM. Written as DNA, the CDR3 is TGTGCCAGCAGGCGAGTAAATGAGCAGTTCTTC. Translating gives CASRRVNEQFF.

The chain links TRBV23-1 to TRBJ1-3; D remains ambiguous. TRBV23-1 is labeled an ORF, and its function is uncertain. Trimming left V 4 bases short and J 1 base short, with 2 bases between. The CDR3 has 12 amino acids. The CDR3 spells CASSRSGNTIYF. In nucleotides, the CDR3 is TGCGCCAGCAGTCGGTCTGGAAACACCATATATTTT.